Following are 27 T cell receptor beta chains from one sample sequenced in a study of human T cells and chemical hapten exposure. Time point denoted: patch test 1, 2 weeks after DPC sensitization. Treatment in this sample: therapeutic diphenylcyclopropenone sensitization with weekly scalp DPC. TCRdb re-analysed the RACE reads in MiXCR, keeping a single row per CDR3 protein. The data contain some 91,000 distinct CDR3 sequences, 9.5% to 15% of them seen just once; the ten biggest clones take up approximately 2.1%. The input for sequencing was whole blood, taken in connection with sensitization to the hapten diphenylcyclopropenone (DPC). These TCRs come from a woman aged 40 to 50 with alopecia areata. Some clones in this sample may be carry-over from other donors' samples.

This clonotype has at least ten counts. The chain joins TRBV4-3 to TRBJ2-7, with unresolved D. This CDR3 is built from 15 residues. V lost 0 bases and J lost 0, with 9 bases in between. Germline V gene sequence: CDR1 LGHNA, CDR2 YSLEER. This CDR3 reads CASSQELLSSYEQYF. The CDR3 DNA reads TGCGCCAGCAGCCAAGAGCTTTTAAGCTCCTACGAGCAGTACTTC.

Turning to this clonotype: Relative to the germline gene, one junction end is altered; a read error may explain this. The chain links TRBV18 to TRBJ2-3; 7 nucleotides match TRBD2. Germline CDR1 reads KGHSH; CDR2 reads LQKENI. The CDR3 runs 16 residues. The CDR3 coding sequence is TGTGCCAGCACACCATCGCTTTATCCGGGAGGAGATACGCAGTATTTT. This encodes CASTPSLYPGGDTQYF.

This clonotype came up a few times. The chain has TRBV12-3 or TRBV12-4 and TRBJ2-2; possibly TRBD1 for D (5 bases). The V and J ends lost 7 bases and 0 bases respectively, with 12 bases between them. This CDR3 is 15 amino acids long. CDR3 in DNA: TGTGCCAGCAACGCACAGGACGCGAACACCGGGGAGCTGTTTTTT. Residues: CASNAQDANTGELFF.

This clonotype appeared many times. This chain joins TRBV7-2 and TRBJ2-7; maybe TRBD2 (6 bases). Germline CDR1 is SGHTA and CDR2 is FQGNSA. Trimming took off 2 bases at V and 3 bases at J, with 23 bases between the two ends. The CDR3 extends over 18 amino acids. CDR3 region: CASSLLTTRGGGIYEQYF. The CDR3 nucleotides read TGTGCCAGCAGCTTACTGACGACCCGGGGAGGAGGCATCTACGAGCAGTACTTC.

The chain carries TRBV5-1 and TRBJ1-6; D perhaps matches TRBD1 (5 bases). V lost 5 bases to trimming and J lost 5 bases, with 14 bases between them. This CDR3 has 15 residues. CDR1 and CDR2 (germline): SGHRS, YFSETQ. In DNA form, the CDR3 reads TGCGCCAGCAGACCGACCGGGACGGATAATTCACCCCTCCACTTT. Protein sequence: CASRPTGTDNSPLHF.

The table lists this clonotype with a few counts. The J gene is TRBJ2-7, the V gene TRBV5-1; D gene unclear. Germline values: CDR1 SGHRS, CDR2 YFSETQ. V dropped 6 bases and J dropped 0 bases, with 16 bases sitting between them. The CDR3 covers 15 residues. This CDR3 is CASTPMAASSYEQYF. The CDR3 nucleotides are TGCGCCAGCACTCCGATGGCAGCGAGCTCCTACGAGCAGTACTTC.

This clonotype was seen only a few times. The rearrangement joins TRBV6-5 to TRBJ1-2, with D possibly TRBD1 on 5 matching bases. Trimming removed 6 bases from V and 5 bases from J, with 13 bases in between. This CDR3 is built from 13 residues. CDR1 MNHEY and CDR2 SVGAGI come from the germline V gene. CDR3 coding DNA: TGTGCCAGCAGGGGTACGGGGGAGTATGGCTACACCTTC. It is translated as CASRGTGEYGYTF.

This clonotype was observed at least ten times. Here the CDR3 DNA reads TGCGCCAGCAGCTCCCGCCAAGAGACCCAGTACTTC. Encoded protein: CASSSRQETQYF. This chain uses TRBV5-1 with TRBJ2-5, with D uncertain. Per germline, CDR1 SGHRS and CDR2 YFSETQ. Trimming left V 3 bases short and J 1 base short, with 4 bases between. The CDR3 has 12 residues.

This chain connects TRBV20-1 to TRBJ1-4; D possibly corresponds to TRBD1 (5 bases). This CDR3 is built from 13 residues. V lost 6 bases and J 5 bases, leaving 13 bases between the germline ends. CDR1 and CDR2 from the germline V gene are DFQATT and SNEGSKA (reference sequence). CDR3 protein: CSARQSQNEKLFF. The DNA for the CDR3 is TGCAGTGCCCGACAGTCCCAAAATGAAAAACTGTTTTTT.

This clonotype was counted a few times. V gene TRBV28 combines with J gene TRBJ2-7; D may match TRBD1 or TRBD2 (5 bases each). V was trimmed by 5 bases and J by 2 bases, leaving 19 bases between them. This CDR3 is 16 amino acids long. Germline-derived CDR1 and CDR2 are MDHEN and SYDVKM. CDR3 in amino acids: CASSRGSAEATYEQYF. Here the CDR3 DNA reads TGTGCCAGCAGTAGGGGATCAGCGGAGGCCACCTACGAGCAGTACTTC.

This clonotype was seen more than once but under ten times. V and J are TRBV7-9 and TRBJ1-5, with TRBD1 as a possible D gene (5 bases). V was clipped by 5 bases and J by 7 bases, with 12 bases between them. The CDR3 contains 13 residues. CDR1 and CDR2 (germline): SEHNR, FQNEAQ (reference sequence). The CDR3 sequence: CASSPAGTQPQHF. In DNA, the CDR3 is TGTGCCAGCAGCCCTGCAGGGACCCAGCCCCAGCATTTT.

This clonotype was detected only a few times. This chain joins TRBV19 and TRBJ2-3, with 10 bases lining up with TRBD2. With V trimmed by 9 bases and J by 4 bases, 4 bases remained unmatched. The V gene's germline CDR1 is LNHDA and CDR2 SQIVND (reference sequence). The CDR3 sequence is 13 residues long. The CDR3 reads CASGAGGPDTQYF. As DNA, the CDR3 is TGTGCCAGCGGAGCGGGAGGGCCAGATACGCAGTATTTT.

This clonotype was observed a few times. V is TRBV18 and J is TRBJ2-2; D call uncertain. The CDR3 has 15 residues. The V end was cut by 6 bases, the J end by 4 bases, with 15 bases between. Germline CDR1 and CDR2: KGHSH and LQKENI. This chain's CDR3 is CASSPDTGSTGELFF. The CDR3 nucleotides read TGTGCCAGCTCGCCTGACACCGGTTCCACCGGGGAGCTGTTTTTT.

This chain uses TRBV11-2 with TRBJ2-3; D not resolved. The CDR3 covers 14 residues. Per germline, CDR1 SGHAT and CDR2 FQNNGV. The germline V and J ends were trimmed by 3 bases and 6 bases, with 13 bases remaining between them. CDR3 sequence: CASSLLTARDTQYF. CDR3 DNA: TGTGCCAGCAGCTTGTTGACGGCCCGGGATACGCAGTATTTT.

CDR3 in DNA: TGCAGTGCAGCTAGCGGGCCGAACACCGGGGAGCTGTTTTTT. This gives the protein CSAASGPNTGELFF. The V gene is TRBV20-1, the J gene TRBJ2-2; 8 bases match TRBD2. Germline CDR1 and CDR2: DFQATT and SNEGSKA (reference sequence). CDR3 length: 14 amino acids. J gave up 0 bases and V 6 bases, and 3 bases lay outside the gene matches.

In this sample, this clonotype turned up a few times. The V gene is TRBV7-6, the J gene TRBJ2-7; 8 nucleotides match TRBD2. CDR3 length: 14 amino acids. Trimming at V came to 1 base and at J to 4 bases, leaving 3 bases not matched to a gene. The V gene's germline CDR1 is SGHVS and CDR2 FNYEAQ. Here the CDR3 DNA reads TGTGCCAGCAGCTTAGGCGTAGCGGGGTACGAGCAGTACTTC. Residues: CASSLGVAGYEQYF. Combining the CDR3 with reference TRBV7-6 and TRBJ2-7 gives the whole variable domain GAGVSQSPRYKVTKRGQDVALRCDPISGHVSLYWYRQALGQGPEFLTYFNYEAQQDKSGLPNDRFSAERPEGSISTLTIQRTEQRDSAMYRCASSLGVAGYEQYFGPGTRLTVT.

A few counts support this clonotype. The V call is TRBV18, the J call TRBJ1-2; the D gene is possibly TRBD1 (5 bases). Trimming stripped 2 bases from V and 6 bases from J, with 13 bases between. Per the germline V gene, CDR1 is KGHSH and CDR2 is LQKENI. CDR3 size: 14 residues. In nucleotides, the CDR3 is TGTGCCAGCTCACCATTTGAGGGGCAGAATGGCTACACCTTC. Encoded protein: CASSPFEGQNGYTF. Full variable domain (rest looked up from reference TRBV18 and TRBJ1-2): NAGVMQNPRHLVRRRGQEARLRCSPMKGHSHVYWYRQLPEEGLKFMVYLQKENIIDESGMPKERFSAEFPKEGPSILRIQQVVRGDSAAYFCASSPFEGQNGYTFGSGTRLTVV.

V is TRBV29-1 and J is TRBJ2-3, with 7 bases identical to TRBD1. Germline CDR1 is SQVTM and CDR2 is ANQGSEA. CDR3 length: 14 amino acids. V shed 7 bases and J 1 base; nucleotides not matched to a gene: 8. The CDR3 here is CSGGTGTGTDTQYF. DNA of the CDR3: TGCAGCGGAGGAACCGGGACAGGCACAGATACGCAGTATTTT.

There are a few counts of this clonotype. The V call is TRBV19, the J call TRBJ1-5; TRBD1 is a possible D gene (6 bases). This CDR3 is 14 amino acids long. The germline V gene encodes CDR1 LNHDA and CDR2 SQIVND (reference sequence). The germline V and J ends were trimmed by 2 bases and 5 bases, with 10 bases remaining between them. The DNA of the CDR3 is TGTGCCAGTAGTATATTACAGGGATATCAGCCCCAGCATTTT. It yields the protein CASSILQGYQPQHF. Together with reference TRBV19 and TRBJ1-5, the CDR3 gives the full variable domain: DGGITQSPKYLFRKEGQNVTLSCEQNLNHDAMYWYRQDPGQGLRLIYYSQIVNDFQKGDIAEGYSVSREKKESFPLTVTSAQKNPTAFYLCASSILQGYQPQHFGDGTRLSIL.

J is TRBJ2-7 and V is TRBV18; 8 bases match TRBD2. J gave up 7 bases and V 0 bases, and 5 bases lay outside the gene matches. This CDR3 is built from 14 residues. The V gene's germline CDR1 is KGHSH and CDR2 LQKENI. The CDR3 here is CASSPPAGAVEQYF. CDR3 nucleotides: TGTGCCAGCTCACCACCAGCGGGAGCAGTAGAGCAGTACTTC.

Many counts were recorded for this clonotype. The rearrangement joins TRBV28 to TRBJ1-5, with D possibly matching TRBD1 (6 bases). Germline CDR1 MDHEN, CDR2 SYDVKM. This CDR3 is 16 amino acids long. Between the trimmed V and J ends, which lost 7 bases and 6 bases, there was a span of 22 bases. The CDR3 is CASTPLARGEGQPQHF. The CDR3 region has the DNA TGTGCCAGCACCCCCCTGGCCAGGGGTGAGGGTCAGCCCCAGCATTTT.

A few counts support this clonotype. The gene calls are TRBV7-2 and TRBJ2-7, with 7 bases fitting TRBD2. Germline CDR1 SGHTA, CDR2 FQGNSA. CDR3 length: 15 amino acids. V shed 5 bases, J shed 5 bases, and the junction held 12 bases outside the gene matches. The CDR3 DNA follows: TGTGCCAGCAGCCCCCAGCGGGATTCGTTCAACGAGCAGTACTTC. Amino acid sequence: CASSPQRDSFNEQYF.

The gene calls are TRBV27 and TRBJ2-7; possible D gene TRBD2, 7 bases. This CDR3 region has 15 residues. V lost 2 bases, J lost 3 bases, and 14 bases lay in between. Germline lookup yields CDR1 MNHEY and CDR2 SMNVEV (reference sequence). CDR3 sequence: CASSLKERGHYEQYF. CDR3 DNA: TGTGCCAGCAGTTTAAAAGAGCGGGGACACTACGAGCAGTACTTC.

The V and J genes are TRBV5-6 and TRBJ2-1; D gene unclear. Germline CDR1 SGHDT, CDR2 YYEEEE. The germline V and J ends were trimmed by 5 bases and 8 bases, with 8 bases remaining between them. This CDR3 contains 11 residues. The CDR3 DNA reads TGTGCCAGCAGTTCCCGGTATGAGCAGTTCTTC. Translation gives CASSSRYEQFF.

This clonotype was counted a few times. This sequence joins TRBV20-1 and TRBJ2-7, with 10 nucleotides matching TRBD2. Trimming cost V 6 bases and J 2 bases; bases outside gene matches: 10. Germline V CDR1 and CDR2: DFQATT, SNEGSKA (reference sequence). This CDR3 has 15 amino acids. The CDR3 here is CSAPVLAGATYEQYF. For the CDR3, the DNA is TGCAGTGCGCCCGTTCTAGCGGGAGCGACCTACGAGCAGTACTTC.

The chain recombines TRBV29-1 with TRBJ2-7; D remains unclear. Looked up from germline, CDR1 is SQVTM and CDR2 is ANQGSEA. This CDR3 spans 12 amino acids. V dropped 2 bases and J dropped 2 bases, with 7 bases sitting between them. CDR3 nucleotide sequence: TGCAGCGTTGAAAATCAGACCTACGAGCAGTACTTC. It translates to CSVENQTYEQYF.

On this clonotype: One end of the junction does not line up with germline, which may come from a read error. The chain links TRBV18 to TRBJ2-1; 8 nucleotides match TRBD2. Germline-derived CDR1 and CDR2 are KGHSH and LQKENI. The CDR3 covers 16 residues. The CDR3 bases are TGTGCCAGCTCGCCACTTAGGACTAGCAAGGAAGAGGGGCAGTTCTTC. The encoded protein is CASSPLRTSKEEGQFF.